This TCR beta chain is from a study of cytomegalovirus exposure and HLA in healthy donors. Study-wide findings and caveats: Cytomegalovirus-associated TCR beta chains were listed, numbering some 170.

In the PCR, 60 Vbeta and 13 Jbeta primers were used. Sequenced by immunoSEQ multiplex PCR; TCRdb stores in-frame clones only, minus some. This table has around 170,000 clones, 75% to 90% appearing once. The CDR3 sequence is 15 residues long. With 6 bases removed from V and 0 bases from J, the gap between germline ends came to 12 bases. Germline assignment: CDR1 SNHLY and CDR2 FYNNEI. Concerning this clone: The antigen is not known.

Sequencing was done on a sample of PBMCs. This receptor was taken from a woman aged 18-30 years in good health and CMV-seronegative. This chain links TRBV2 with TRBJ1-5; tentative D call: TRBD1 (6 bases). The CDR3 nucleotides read TGTGCCAGCAGCCCCCAGGGGTTTAGCAATCAGCCCCAGCATTTT. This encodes CASSPQGFSNQPQHF. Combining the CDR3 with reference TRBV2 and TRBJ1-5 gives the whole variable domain EPEVTQTPSHQVTQMGQEVILRCVPISNHLYFYWYRQILGQKVEFLVSFYNNEISEKSEIFDDQFSVERPDGSNFTLKIRSTKLEDSAMYFCASSPQGFSNQPQHFGDGTRLSIL.